This T cell receptor beta chain was identified during a study of blood T cells in healthy people across ages. Together with a sample-barcoded 5' primer, a J-beta primer mix was included in a second PCR lasting roughly 6 to 12 cycles. Sequencing yielded, for each sample, at least 2.5 million paired-end reads carrying CDR3. TCRdb fed the 5' RACE reads into MiXCR, producing one record per CDR3 protein. The sample has approximately 900,000 distinct CDR3 sequences, around 48% seen once. This clonotype has just a few counts. Its antigen is not known. Findings and caveats of the study: The long-lived group displayed more naive CD4+ cells, plus higher diversity, than the aged donors did.

The sequenced sample consisted of blood. This receptor was identified in a man aged 25-40 years in good health.

The CDR3 here is CASRRGGGSYNEQYF. CDR3 bases: TGTGCCAGCAGGCGAGGGGGGGGTTCCTACAATGAGCAGTACTTC. The chain has TRBV12-3 or TRBV12-4 and TRBJ2-1; weak D call: TRBD2 (7 bases). The J call may be wrong; the DNA end is better matched by TRBJ2-7. This CDR3 is built from 15 residues.